The clone carrying this T cell receptor (beta chain) was observed many times. Its target is not known. The sample is drawn from a study of T cell repertoires in cytomegalovirus infection. As for the study in general: Public TCR beta signatures indicated both CMV infection and matching HLA type. Regarding the study as a whole: People with CMV and the relevant HLA were identified by cumulative public TCR beta family frequency. In two of eight donors, the top clonotype was HLA-C-restricted CMV-specific.

MiXCR, run by TCRdb on the reads, gives a single entry per CDR3 protein. The sample lists 150,000 to 200,000 distinct CDR3 sequences, approximately 15% occurring once. This CDR3 spans 16 amino acids. V gave up 0 bases and J gave up 7 bases; unmatched junction bases: 9. Germline V gene sequence: CDR1 SGHVS, CDR2 FNYEAQ. Sample: PBMCs. This TCR came from a human donor in good health (CMV status not recorded). Some clones in this sample may be carry-over from other donors' samples. The chain recombines TRBV7-6 with TRBJ2-5; 9 bases match TRBD2. This chain's CDR3 is CASSLAAGGHGTTQYF. CDR3 sequence (DNA): TGTGCCAGCAGCTTAGCAGCGGGGGGACACGGAACGACCCAGTACTTC.